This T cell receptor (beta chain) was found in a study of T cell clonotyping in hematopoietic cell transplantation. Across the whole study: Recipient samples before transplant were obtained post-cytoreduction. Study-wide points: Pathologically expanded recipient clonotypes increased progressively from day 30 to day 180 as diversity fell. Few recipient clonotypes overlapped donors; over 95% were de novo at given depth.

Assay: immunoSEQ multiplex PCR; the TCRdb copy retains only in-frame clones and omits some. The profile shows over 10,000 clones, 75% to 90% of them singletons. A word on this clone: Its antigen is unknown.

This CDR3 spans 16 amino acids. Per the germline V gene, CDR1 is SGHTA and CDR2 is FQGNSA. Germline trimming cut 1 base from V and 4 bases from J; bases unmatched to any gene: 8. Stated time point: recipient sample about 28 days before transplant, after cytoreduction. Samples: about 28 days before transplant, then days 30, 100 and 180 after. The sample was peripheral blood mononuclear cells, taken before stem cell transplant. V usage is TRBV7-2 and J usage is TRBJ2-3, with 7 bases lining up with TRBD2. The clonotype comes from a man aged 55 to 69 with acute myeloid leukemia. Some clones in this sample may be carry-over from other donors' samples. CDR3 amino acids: CASSLDWGGSADTQYF. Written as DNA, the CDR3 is TGTGCCAGCAGCTTAGATTGGGGGGGTAGCGCAGATACGCAGTATTTT.